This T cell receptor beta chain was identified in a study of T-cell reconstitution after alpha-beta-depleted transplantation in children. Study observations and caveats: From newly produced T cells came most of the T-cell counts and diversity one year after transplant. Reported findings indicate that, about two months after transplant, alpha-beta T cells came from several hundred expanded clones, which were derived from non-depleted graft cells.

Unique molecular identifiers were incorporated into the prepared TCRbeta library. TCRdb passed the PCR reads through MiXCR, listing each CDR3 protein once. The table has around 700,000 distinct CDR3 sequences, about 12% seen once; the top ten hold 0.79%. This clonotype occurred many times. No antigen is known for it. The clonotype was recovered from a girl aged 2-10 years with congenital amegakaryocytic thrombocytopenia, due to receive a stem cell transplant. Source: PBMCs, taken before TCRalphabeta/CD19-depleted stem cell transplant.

The CDR3 here is CASSSGLAVQETQYF. The DNA of the CDR3 is TGTGCCAGCAGTTCCGGCCTAGCGGTCCAAGAGACCCAGTACTTC. J is TRBJ2-5 and V is TRBV6-5; 7 bases agree with TRBD2. The ends lost 4 bases at V and 1 base at J; junction bases unmatched: 6. Germline V gene sequence: CDR1 MNHEY, CDR2 SVGAGI. The CDR3 runs to 15 residues.